The 11 T cell receptor beta chains reported below all come from one sample, sequenced in a study of T-cell memory formation after mild COVID-19. MiXCR, run by TCRdb on the 5' RACE reads, gives a single entry per CDR3 protein. This table has around 12,000 distinct CDR3 sequences, about 15% appearing once. Sequenced input: PBMCs or a T cell subset sorted from them (not recorded which). Receptors originate from a man younger than 30 who had mild COVID-19 (a few samples of this study predate the infection). Cell type and time point are not known.

This clonotype was seen many times. This chain connects TRBV5-1 to TRBJ1-1; no firm D call. V lost 4 bases to trimming and J lost 0 bases, with 16 bases between them. The CDR3 runs to 16 residues. CDR1 SGHRS and CDR2 YFSETQ come from the germline V gene. The CDR3 DNA reads as TGCGCCAGCAGCCCACGGACCAACACCATGAACACTGAAGCTTTCTTT. This codes for CASSPRTNTMNTEAFF.

This clonotype was seen more than once but under ten times. The chain links TRBV12-3 or TRBV12-4 to TRBJ1-4; D gene uncertain. This CDR3 has 11 residues. Trimming left V 1 base short and J 8 bases short, with 2 bases between. CDR3 residues: CASSLVEKLFF. The DNA of the CDR3 is TGTGCCAGCAGTTTAGTCGAAAAACTGTTTTTT.

The table lists this clonotype with many counts. J is TRBJ1-2 and V is TRBV5-6; TRBD1 matches at 7 bases. This CDR3 contains 13 residues. CDR1 is SGHDT, CDR2 YYEEEE, per germline. V shed 2 bases, J shed 5 bases, and the junction held 3 bases outside the gene matches. In nucleotides, the CDR3 is TGTGCCAGCAGCTTCGGGACAGCATATGGCTACACCTTC. This gives the protein CASSFGTAYGYTF. Full variable domain (remainder filled in from reference TRBV5-6 and TRBJ1-2): DAGVTQSPTHLIKTRGQQVTLRCSPKSGHDTVSWYQQALGQGPQFIFQYYEEEERQRGNFPDRFSGHQFPNYSSELNVNALLLGDSALYLCASSFGTAYGYTFGSGTRLTVV.

Only a few counts were recorded for this clonotype. This rearrangement joins TRBV7-2 to TRBJ1-2; 8 bases line up with TRBD1. Germline V gives CDR1 SGHTA, CDR2 FQGNSA. The V segment lost 5 bases and the J segment 6 bases; nucleotides outside the gene matches: 8. The CDR3 sequence is 14 residues long. In DNA form, the CDR3 reads TGTGCCAGCAGCGCGACTCAGGGGGCGAATGGCTACACCTTC. This codes for CASSATQGANGYTF. The variable domain in full, with the rest retrieved from reference TRBV7-2 and TRBJ1-2, is GAGVSQSPSNKVTEKGKDVELRCDPISGHTALYWYRQSLGQGLEFLIYFQGNSAPDKSGLPSDRFSAERTGGSVSTLTIQRTQQEDSAVYLCASSATQGANGYTFGSGTRLTVV.

This clonotype was picked up many times. V is TRBV19 and J is TRBJ2-1, with 13 positions matching TRBD2. Germline CDR1 and CDR2: LNHDA and SQIVND (reference sequence). The CDR3 is 15 residues long. Losses at the gene ends were 5 bases for V and 4 bases for J; bases not matched to a gene: 2. Here the CDR3 DNA reads TGTGCCAGTAGTGGGACTAGCGGGGATTACAATGAGCAGTTCTTC. Amino acids: CASSGTSGDYNEQFF.

This chain links TRBV7-3 with TRBJ2-3; 10 nucleotides align to TRBD2. This CDR3 spans 15 amino acids. The trim removed 5 bases at V and 1 base at J, leaving 3 bases unmatched. Germline assignment: CDR1 SGHTA and CDR2 FQGTGA. DNA of the CDR3: TGTGCCAGCAGCCCGGGGACTAGCGGCACAGATACGCAGTATTTT. Amino acids: CASSPGTSGTDTQYF.

This clonotype was counted many times. This chain uses TRBV6-5 with TRBJ2-7; perhaps TRBD1 as D (6 bases). Between the trimmed V and J ends, which lost 6 bases and 2 bases, there was a span of 23 bases. CDR1 is MNHEY, CDR2 SVGAGI, per germline. This CDR3 spans 17 amino acids. The CDR3 nucleotides are TGTGCCAGCAGACCCTCAACTGGCCGGACAGTTACCTACGAGCAGTACTTC. It codes for CASRPSTGRTVTYEQYF.

The table lists this clonotype with a few counts. The chain is built from TRBV5-1 and TRBJ1-2; tentatively, D is TRBD1 (5 bases). The germline V gene has CDR1 SGHRS and CDR2 YFSETQ. Trimming took 0 bases from V and 4 from J, leaving 10 bases between them. The CDR3 loop spans 14 amino acids. The CDR3 reads CASSLEGRAYGYTF. CDR3 in DNA: TGCGCCAGCAGCTTGGAGGGCAGGGCCTATGGCTACACCTTC.

This clonotype was counted many times. The chain recombines TRBV27 with TRBJ2-5, with TRBD1 matching over 11 bases. CDR1 and CDR2 from the germline V gene are MNHEY and SMNVEV (reference sequence). The junction had 6 bases not matched to a gene; V was cut back by 4 bases and J by 5 bases. The CDR3 spans 15 residues. The CDR3 DNA follows: TGTGCCAGCAGTTCGGGGACAGGGGGGTTCGAGACCCAGTACTTC. Its translation is CASSSGTGGFETQYF.

The genes are TRBV7-2 and TRBJ2-6; weak D call: TRBD2 (7 bases). The CDR3 spans 15 residues. Deletions cut 4 bases from V and 4 bases from J, with 11 bases between. Germline CDR1 and CDR2: SGHTA and FQGNSA. As DNA, the CDR3 is TGTGCCAGCAGCTCAGGGGAGGGCGGGGCCAACGTCCTGACTTTC. Its protein is CASSSGEGGANVLTF.

This clonotype came up many times. The chain is built from TRBV5-1 and TRBJ2-3; 8 nucleotides agree with TRBD2. The germline gives CDR1 SGHRS, CDR2 YFSETQ. Unmatched junction bases numbered 12, after V lost 5 bases and J lost 1 base. The CDR3 loop spans 17 amino acids. CDR3 residues: CASSLFTSAGGTDTQYF. The CDR3 DNA follows: TGCGCCAGCAGTCTATTCACTTCAGCGGGGGGCACAGATACGCAGTATTTT. Filled out from reference TRBV5-1 and TRBJ2-3, the complete variable domain reads KAGVTQTPRYLIKTRGQQVTLSCSPISGHRSVSWYQQTPGQGLQFLFEYFSETQRNKGNFPGRFSGRQFSNSRSEMNVSTLELGDSALYLCASSLFTSAGGTDTQYFGPGTRLTVL.